Listed here are 10 T cell receptor beta chains from one sample, sequenced in a study of OX40 agonist ivuxolimab in advanced cancers. Profiling relied on immunoSEQ multiplex PCR, and the TCRdb table lists in-frame clones only, not all of them. The sample has about 74,000 clones; more than 70% are singletons. Sequencing used CD4+ or CD8+ T cells sorted from blood, obtained in a trial of the OX40 agonist ivuxolimab. These receptors were collected from an adult with an advanced solid tumor such as melanoma, head and neck, liver or kidney cancer.

The V gene is TRBV6-6, the J gene TRBJ1-1; D gene unclear. The CDR3 totals 12 residues. V shed 6 bases and J shed 4 bases, with 9 bases lying between them. Germline CDR1 MNHNY, CDR2 SVGAGI (reference sequence). CDR3: CASSRDITEAFF. The CDR3 DNA follows: TGTGCCAGCAGCCGGGATATCACTGAAGCTTTCTTT.

To note about this clone: Other DNA sequences in the sample encode the same CDR3. V and J are TRBV5-1 and TRBJ2-2; no clear D gene. CDR1 is SGHRS and CDR2 is YFSETQ in the germline V gene. This CDR3 region has 15 residues. Trimming left V 6 bases short and J 0 bases short, with 12 bases between. The CDR3 nucleotides are TGCGCCAGCAAAGAGGCGAACGCGAACACCGGGGAGCTGTTTTTT. It yields the protein CASKEANANTGELFF. Full variable domain (outside the CDR3, taken from reference TRBV5-1 and TRBJ2-2): KAGVTQTPRYLIKTRGQQVTLSCSPISGHRSVSWYQQTPGQGLQFLFEYFSETQRNKGNFPGRFSGRQFSNSRSEMNVSTLELGDSALYLCASKEANANTGELFFGEGSRLTVL.

The V call is TRBV19, the J call TRBJ1-6, with D maybe TRBD1 (6 bases). Germline CDR1 is LNHDA and CDR2 is SQIVND (reference sequence). CDR3 size: 16 residues. Trimming removed 4 bases from V and 9 bases from J, with 19 bases in between. This chain's CDR3 is CASSTRSRGKGSPLHF. CDR3 coding DNA: TGTGCCAGTAGTACGCGGTCCAGGGGTAAAGGTTCACCCCTCCACTTT. The full variable domain, in which reference TRBV19 and TRBJ1-6 provide the parts outside the CDR3, is DGGITQSPKYLFRKEGQNVTLSCEQNLNHDAMYWYRQDPGQGLRLIYYSQIVNDFQKGDIAEGYSVSREKKESFPLTVTSAQKNPTAFYLCASSTRSRGKGSPLHFGNGTRLTVT.

V and J are TRBV2 and TRBJ1-6, with D maybe TRBD1 (6 bases). Trimming cost V 3 bases and J 12 bases, with 15 bases left between them. The CDR3 totals 14 residues. Germline lookup yields CDR1 SNHLY and CDR2 FYNNEI. CDR3 coding DNA: TGTGCCAGCAGTGACTTAGGACAGCGGGGACCCCTCCACTTT. Translated, it gives CASSDLGQRGPLHF. The complete variable domain, with remaining parts taken from reference TRBV2 and TRBJ1-6, reads EPEVTQTPSHQVTQMGQEVILRCVPISNHLYFYWYRQILGQKVEFLVSFYNNEISEKSEIFDDQFSVERPDGSNFTLKIRSTKLEDSAMYFCASSDLGQRGPLHFGNGTRLTVT.

Turning to this clone: The junction differs from germline at one of its ends, possibly a read error. The chain has TRBV6-1 and TRBJ1-6; 7 bases are shared with TRBD1. The germline CDR1 and CDR2 sequences are MNHNS and SASEGT. The CDR3 totals 14 residues. CDR3 in DNA: TGTGCCAGCAATGAACAGGGGATCAATTCACCCCTCCACTTT. It translates to CASNEQGINSPLHF.

This clone showed up just once. The rearrangement joins TRBV14 to TRBJ1-1, with TRBD1 matching over 8 bases. The CDR3 is 14 amino acids. The V gene's germline CDR1 is SGHDN and CDR2 FVKESK. Unmatched junction bases numbered 3, after V lost 1 base and J lost 5 bases. This CDR3 reads CASSQVTGGTEAFF. The CDR3 coding sequence is TGTGCCAGCAGCCAAGTTACAGGGGGAACTGAAGCTTTCTTT. Using reference TRBV14 and TRBJ1-1 for the parts outside the CDR3, the full variable domain is EAGVTQFPSHSVIEKGQTVTLRCDPISGHDNLYWYRRVMGKEIKFLLHFVKESKQDESGMPNNRFLAERTGGTYSTLKVQPAELEDSGVYFCASSQVTGGTEAFFGQGTRLTVV.

The V and J genes are TRBV6-5 and TRBJ1-4, with TRBD1 as a possible D gene (5 bases). V was cut by 0 bases and J by 6 bases, with 8 bases left in between. CDR1 and CDR2 from the germline V gene are MNHEY and SVGAGI. CDR3 length: 14 amino acids. The CDR3 spells CASSYSGGDEKLFF. CDR3 DNA sequence: TGTGCCAGCAGTTACTCGGGGGGGGATGAAAAACTGTTTTTT.

This clone was counted a single time. The chain couples TRBV6-4 to TRBJ2-7; D unclear. The CDR3 spans 20 residues. The V gene lost 10 bases and the J gene lost 2 bases, with 36 bases spanning the gap. Germline CDR1 MRHNA, CDR2 SNTAGT. The CDR3: CAIKRPPPYNGWVITYEQYF. The CDR3 region has the DNA TGTGCCATTAAACGGCCACCCCCTTACAATGGTTGGGTTATCACCTACGAGCAGTACTTC.

This rearrangement joins TRBV7-6 to TRBJ2-3; 12 nucleotides agree with TRBD2. The CDR3 is made up of 17 amino acids. Germline V gene data show CDR1 as SGHVS and CDR2 as FNYEAQ. V shed 5 bases and J 5 bases; nucleotides not matched to a gene: 11. In DNA form, the CDR3 reads TGTGCCAGCAGCCCCCTAGGGCTAGCGGGAGGGAAAGATACGCAGTATTTT. Residues: CASSPLGLAGGKDTQYF.

This clone is medium-sized in the sample. The gene calls are TRBV19 and TRBJ1-1, with a possible D match to TRBD1 (5 bases). The CDR3 consists of 14 residues. The germline gives CDR1 LNHDA, CDR2 SQIVND (reference sequence). V was clipped by 1 base and J by 6 bases, with 12 bases between them. The CDR3 here is CASSIAGTFAEAFF. CDR3 DNA: TGTGCCAGTAGTATAGCTGGGACCTTCGCTGAAGCTTTCTTT.